Each of the 9 T cell receptor beta chains below was sequenced from the same sample in a study of blood T cells in healthy people across ages. The second PCR ran 7 to 11 cycles with a sample-barcoded 5' primer and J-beta primers. TCRdb recomputed calls from the 5' RACE reads with MiXCR, one row per CDR3 protein. This table has some 640,000 distinct CDR3 sequences, over 45% appearing once. The sequenced sample was blood. The source is a woman aged 55-70 years in good health.

The chain employs TRBV5-1 and TRBJ2-7, with 12 nucleotides matching TRBD1. The length of the CDR3 is 15 residues. Per germline, CDR1 SGHRS and CDR2 YFSETQ. The junction had 8 bases not matched to a gene; V was cut back by 4 bases and J by 6 bases. The CDR3 nucleotides read TGCGCCAGCAGCATGACCGGGACAGGGGGCGTCGAGCAGTACTTC. Its protein is CASSMTGTGGVEQYF.

The chain uses TRBV5-1 and TRBJ2-1; D unclear. Trimming pared 5 bases from V and 6 bases from J, leaving 15 bases between. The CDR3 runs 14 residues. Germline loops: CDR1 SGHRS, CDR2 YFSETQ. CDR3 amino acids: CASSILPLGNEQFF. The CDR3 DNA reads TGCGCCAGCAGTATCCTCCCCCTTGGCAATGAGCAGTTCTTC.

The rearrangement uses TRBV19 and TRBJ1-2; D is undetermined. The ends were cut back, 4 bases at V and 8 bases at J, with 8 bases in the middle. Per germline, CDR1 LNHDA and CDR2 SQIVND (reference sequence). This CDR3 is built from 11 residues. CDR3 amino acids: CASSNREGYTF. DNA of the CDR3: TGTGCCAGTAGTAACAGAGAGGGCTACACCTTC.

In this sample, this clonotype turned up a few times. This chain uses TRBV20-1 with TRBJ2-7; D possibly corresponds to TRBD2 (6 bases). Germline lookup yields CDR1 DFQATT and CDR2 SNEGSKA (reference sequence). Trimming removed 3 bases at V and 2 bases at J, with 11 bases between. This CDR3 contains 13 residues. CDR3 amino acids: CSASAGSAYEQYF. Here the CDR3 DNA reads TGCAGTGCTAGTGCCGGGAGCGCCTACGAGCAGTACTTC.

The chain joins TRBV27 to TRBJ2-7; tentatively, D is TRBD2 (6 bases). V gave up 3 bases and J gave up 3 bases, with 12 bases separating them. This CDR3 has 14 amino acids. Germline V gene data show CDR1 as MNHEY and CDR2 as SMNVEV (reference sequence). In DNA, the CDR3 is TGTGCCAGCAGTTTCAATAGCGGAAGCTACGAGCAGTACTTC. As protein: CASSFNSGSYEQYF.

This clonotype showed up just a few times. The chain joins TRBV18 to TRBJ2-6; possibly TRBD1 for D (5 bases). V was clipped by 1 base and J by 7 bases, with 14 bases between them. The CDR3 length is 16 residues. Looked up from germline, CDR1 is KGHSH and CDR2 is LQKENI. The CDR3 is CASSPLAQGLANVLTF. The CDR3 region has the DNA TGTGCCAGCTCACCACTTGCGCAGGGCTTAGCCAACGTCCTGACTTTC.

The table lists this clonotype with a few counts. The rearrangement links TRBV5-1 to TRBJ2-6; no clear D gene. Trimming took off 2 bases at V and 0 bases at J, with 9 bases between the two ends. CDR1 is SGHRS and CDR2 is YFSETQ in the germline V gene. This CDR3 region has 16 residues. The CDR3 here is CASSLTASSGANVLTF. The DNA for the CDR3 is TGCGCCAGCAGCTTAACAGCGAGCTCTGGGGCCAACGTCCTGACTTTC.

Note on this clonotype: Compared with germline, one end of the junction differs, possibly owing to a read error. The genes are TRBV7-6 and TRBJ2-5; TRBD2 matches 10 bases. The J call may be wrong; the DNA end is better matched by TRBJ2-7. The length of the CDR3 is 16 residues. CDR1 SGHVS and CDR2 FNYEAQ come from the germline V gene. In nucleotides, the CDR3 is TGTGCCGGCAGCTCCCTCGGGACTAGCGCTTCCTACGAGCAGTACTTC. Protein product: CAGSSLGTSASYEQYF.

The chain joins TRBV4-1 to TRBJ2-7; the D is unclear. This CDR3 spans 13 amino acids. With 1 base removed from V and 5 bases from J, the gap between germline ends came to 9 bases. Germline CDR1 and CDR2: MGHRA and YSYEKL. The DNA for the CDR3 is TGCGCCAGCAGCCAAGTGGAAGGAGACGAGCAGTACTTC. Its translation is CASSQVEGDEQYF.